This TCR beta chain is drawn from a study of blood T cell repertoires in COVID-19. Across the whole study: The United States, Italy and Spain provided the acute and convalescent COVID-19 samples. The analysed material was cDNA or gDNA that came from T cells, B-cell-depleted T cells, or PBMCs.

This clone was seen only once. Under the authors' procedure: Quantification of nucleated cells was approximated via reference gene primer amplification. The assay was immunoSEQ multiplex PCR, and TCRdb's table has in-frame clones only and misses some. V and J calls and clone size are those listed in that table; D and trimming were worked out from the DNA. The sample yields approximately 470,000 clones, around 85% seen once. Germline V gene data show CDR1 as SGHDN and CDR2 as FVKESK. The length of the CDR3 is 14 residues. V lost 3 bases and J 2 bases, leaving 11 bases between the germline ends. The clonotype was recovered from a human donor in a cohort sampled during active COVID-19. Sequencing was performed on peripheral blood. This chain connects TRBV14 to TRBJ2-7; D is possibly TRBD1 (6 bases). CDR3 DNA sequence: TGTGCCAGCAGCCAGGATGGGACACCCTACGAGCAGTACTTC. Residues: CASSQDGTPYEQYF.